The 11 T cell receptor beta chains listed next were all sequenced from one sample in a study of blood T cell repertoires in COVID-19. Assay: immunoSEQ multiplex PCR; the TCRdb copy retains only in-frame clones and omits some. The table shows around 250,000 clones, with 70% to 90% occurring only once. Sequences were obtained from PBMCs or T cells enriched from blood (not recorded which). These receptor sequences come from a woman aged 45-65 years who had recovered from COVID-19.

In DNA form, the CDR3 reads TGTGCCAGCTCTTTAGACAGATTCTCTGGAAACACCATATATTTT. It encodes CASSLDRFSGNTIYF. V is TRBV18 and J is TRBJ1-3; possible D gene TRBD1, 5 bases. Deletions cut 6 bases from V and 0 bases from J, with 12 bases between. This CDR3 contains 15 residues. Germline values: CDR1 KGHSH, CDR2 LQKENI.

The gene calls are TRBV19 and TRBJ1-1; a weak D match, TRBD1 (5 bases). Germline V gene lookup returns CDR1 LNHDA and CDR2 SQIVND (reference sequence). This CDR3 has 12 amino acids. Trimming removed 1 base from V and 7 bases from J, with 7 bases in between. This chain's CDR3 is CASSIGGSEAFF. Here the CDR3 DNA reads TGTGCCAGTAGTATAGGGGGCAGTGAAGCTTTCTTT.

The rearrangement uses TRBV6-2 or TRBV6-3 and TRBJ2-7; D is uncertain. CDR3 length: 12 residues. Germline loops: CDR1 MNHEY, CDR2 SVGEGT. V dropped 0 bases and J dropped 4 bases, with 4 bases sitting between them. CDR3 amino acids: CASSYSSYEQYF. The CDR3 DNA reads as TGTGCCAGCAGTTACTCATCTTACGAGCAGTACTTC.

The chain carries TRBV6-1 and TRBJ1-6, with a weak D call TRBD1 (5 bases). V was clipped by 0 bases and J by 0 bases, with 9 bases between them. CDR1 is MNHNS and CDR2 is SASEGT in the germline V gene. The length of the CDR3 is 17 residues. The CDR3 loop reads CASSEAGVFSYNSPLHF. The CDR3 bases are TGTGCCAGCAGTGAAGCAGGGGTTTTCTCCTATAATTCACCCCTCCACTTT.

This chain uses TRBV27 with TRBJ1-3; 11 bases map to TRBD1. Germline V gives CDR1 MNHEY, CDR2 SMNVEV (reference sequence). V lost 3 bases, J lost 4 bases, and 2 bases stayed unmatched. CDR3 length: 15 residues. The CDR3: CASSFGQGAGNTIYF. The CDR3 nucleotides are TGTGCCAGCAGTTTCGGACAGGGGGCCGGAAACACCATATATTTT.

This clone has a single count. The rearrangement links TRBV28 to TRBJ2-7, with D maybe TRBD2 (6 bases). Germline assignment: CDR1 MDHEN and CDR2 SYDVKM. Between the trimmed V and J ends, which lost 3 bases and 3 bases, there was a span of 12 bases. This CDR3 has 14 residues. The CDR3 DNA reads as TGTGCCAGCAGTTTTAGTCAGGGAGGCTACGAGCAGTACTTC. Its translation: CASSFSQGGYEQYF.

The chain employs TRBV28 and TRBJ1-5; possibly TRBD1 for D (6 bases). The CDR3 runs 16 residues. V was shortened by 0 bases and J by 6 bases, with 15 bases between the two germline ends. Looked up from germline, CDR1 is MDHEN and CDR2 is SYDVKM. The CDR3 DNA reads TGTGCCAGCAGTTTATGGAAATTAGACAGGAGTCAGCCCCAGCATTTT. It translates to CASSLWKLDRSQPQHF.

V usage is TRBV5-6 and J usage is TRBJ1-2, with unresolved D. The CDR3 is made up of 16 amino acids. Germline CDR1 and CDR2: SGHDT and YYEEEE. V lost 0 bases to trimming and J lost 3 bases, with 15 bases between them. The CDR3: CASSLAPGRLDYGYTF. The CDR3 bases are TGTGCCAGCAGCTTGGCTCCGGGGAGACTTGACTATGGCTACACCTTC.

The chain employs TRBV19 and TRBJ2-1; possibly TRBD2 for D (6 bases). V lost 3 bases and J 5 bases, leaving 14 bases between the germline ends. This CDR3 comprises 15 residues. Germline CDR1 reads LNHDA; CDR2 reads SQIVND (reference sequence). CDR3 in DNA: TGTGCCAGTAGTATCTCGCAGGGCGGGAACAATGAGCAGTTCTTC. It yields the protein CASSISQGGNNEQFF.

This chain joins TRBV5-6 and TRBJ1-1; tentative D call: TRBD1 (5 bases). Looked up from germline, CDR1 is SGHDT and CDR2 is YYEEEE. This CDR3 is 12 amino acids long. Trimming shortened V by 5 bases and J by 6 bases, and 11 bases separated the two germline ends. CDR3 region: CASRGGAAEAFF. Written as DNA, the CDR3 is TGTGCCAGCAGGGGCGGGGCGGCTGAAGCTTTCTTT. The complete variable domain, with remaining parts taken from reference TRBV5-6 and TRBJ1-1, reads DAGVTQSPTHLIKTRGQQVTLRCSPKSGHDTVSWYQQALGQGPQFIFQYYEEEERQRGNFPDRFSGHQFPNYSSELNVNALLLGDSALYLCASRGGAAEAFFGQGTRLTVV.

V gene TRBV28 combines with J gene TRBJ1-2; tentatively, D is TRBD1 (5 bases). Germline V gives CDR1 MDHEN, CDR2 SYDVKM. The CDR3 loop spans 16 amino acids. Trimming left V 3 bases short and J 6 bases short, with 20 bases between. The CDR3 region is CASSLGGVGGSNGYTF. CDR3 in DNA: TGTGCCAGCAGTTTGGGGGGAGTGGGGGGATCAAATGGCTACACCTTC.